The 26 T cell receptor beta chains listed next were all sequenced from one sample in a study of cytomegalovirus exposure and HLA in healthy donors. A multiplex PCR was run with 60 Vbeta primers and 13 Jbeta primers. Only in-frame clones appear in the TCRdb table, and some are missing; sequencing was by immunoSEQ multiplex PCR. This repertoire shows approximately 150,000 clones, about 70% found once; its top ten account for roughly 4.4%. The sequenced sample was PBMCs. These receptor sequences come from a woman between 18 and 29 years old in good health and CMV-seropositive.

This chain links TRBV6-6 with TRBJ1-2, with 7 bases fitting TRBD1. J lost 6 bases, V lost 7 bases, and 11 bases had no gene match. The length of the CDR3 is 14 residues. Germline loops: CDR1 MNHNY, CDR2 SVGAGI (reference sequence). The chain's CDR3 is CASTQTGRTDGYTF. The CDR3 coding sequence is TGTGCCAGCACCCAGACAGGGAGGACCGATGGCTACACCTTC.

The V call is TRBV25-1, the J call TRBJ2-2; D might be TRBD2 (5 bases). This CDR3 contains 16 residues. The V gene's germline CDR1 is MGHDK and CDR2 SYGVNS. Between the trimmed V and J ends, which lost 5 bases and 6 bases, there was a span of 19 bases. CDR3 amino acids: CASSPLGLAFPGELFF. CDR3 in DNA: TGTGCCAGCAGTCCCCTAGGGCTAGCTTTCCCCGGGGAGCTGTTTTTT.

This clone was recorded a few times. The chain couples TRBV27 to TRBJ1-2; 9 nucleotides match TRBD1. This CDR3 has 15 amino acids. In germline, CDR1 is MNHEY, CDR2 SMNVEV (reference sequence). The junction had 8 bases not matched to a gene; V was cut back by 2 bases and J by 7 bases. The CDR3 DNA follows: TGTGCCAGCAGTTTAAGACGGACAGGGGTTCGTGGCTACACCTTC. Protein product: CASSLRRTGVRGYTF.

This clone was found a few times. This chain links TRBV30 with TRBJ2-7; 8 positions match TRBD1. The length of the CDR3 is 14 residues. With V trimmed by 0 bases and J by 3 bases, 4 bases remained unmatched. Germline loops: CDR1 GTSNPN, CDR2 SVGIG (reference sequence). In DNA, the CDR3 is TGTGCCTGGAGTGTACGACAGGGGCTCTACGAGCAGTACTTC. Translated: CAWSVRQGLYEQYF.

The CDR3, as DNA: TGTGCCAGCAGATCTTTACGGACAGAAGAGACCCAGTACTTC. Translated: CASRSLRTEETQYF. This rearrangement joins TRBV11-2 to TRBJ2-5, with D perhaps matching TRBD1 (6 bases). There are 14 residues in the CDR3. Germline lookup yields CDR1 SGHAT and CDR2 FQNNGV. The V end was cut by 6 bases, the J end by 3 bases, with 14 bases between.

The chain carries TRBV6-5 and TRBJ2-7; TRBD1 matches 8 bases. The length of the CDR3 is 13 residues. Trimming removed 6 bases from V and 3 bases from J; junction bases left unmatched: 4. CDR1 MNHEY and CDR2 SVGAGI come from the germline V gene. Here the CDR3 reads CASRTGEDYEQYF. The CDR3, as DNA: TGTGCCAGCAGGACAGGGGAGGACTACGAGCAGTACTTC.

J is TRBJ2-7 and V is TRBV9, with D maybe TRBD2 (6 bases). Germline V gives CDR1 SGDLS, CDR2 YYNGEE. The CDR3 runs to 15 residues. Trimming cost V 3 bases and J 2 bases, with 15 bases left between them. The CDR3 here is CASSAEEGWTYEQYF. In DNA form, the CDR3 reads TGTGCCAGCAGCGCCGAGGAGGGTTGGACCTACGAGCAGTACTTC.

This clone was picked up a small number of times. This rearrangement joins TRBV20-1 to TRBJ1-2; TRBD1 might be the D (5 bases). This CDR3 is built from 11 residues. Germline V lookup: CDR1 DFQATT, CDR2 SNEGSKA (reference sequence). V lost 3 bases and J 8 bases, leaving 10 bases between the germline ends. DNA of the CDR3: TGCAGTGCTAGTACAGGAAAGGGCTACACCTTC. It translates to CSASTGKGYTF.

This chain uses TRBV18 with TRBJ2-5; D possibly corresponds to TRBD1 (6 bases). The germline CDR1 and CDR2 sequences are KGHSH and LQKENI. This CDR3 region has 14 residues. V dropped 3 bases and J dropped 3 bases, with 11 bases sitting between them. The CDR3, as DNA: TGTGCCAGCTCACCCCGTCCAGGGGAAGAGACCCAGTACTTC. Translating gives CASSPRPGEETQYF.

This clone came up a few times. The chain carries TRBV15 and TRBJ2-7, with 10 bases lining up with TRBD2. The germline CDR1 and CDR2 sequences are LNHNV and YYDKDF (reference sequence). The CDR3 contains 17 residues. The V and J ends lost 1 base and 3 bases, in that order; junction bases with no gene match: 9. CDR3 protein: CATSRAPRTSGSYEQYF. In DNA form, the CDR3 reads TGTGCCACCAGCAGAGCGCCCAGGACTAGCGGTAGCTACGAGCAGTACTTC. The full variable domain, its missing parts supplied by reference TRBV15 and TRBJ2-7, is DAMVIQNPRYQVTQFGKPVTLSCSQTLNHNVMYWYQQKSSQAPKLLFHYYDKDFNNEADTPDNFQSRRPNTSFCFLDIRSPGLGDTAMYLCATSRAPRTSGSYEQYFGPGTRLTVT.

This clone is a singleton in its sample. This chain uses TRBV6-5 with TRBJ2-3; TRBD2 matches 9 bases. CDR3 size: 16 residues. V lost 1 base, J lost 4 bases, and 6 bases stayed unmatched. Per the germline V gene, CDR1 is MNHEY and CDR2 is SVGAGI. The CDR3 DNA reads TGTGCCAGCAGTTACTTAGCGGGAGTAGGCTCAGATACGCAGTATTTT. This translates into CASSYLAGVGSDTQYF.

This clone occurred a few times. The genes are TRBV19 and TRBJ2-7; 9 nucleotides line up with TRBD2. After removal of 6 bases from V and 4 bases from J, the junction contained 16 bases not matched to a gene. The CDR3 loop spans 17 amino acids. Germline CDR1 is LNHDA and CDR2 is SQIVND (reference sequence). The CDR3 is CASSPGIGSGGTYEQYF. The DNA for the CDR3 is TGTGCCAGTAGCCCCGGAATAGGGAGCGGGGGGACTTACGAGCAGTACTTC.

CDR3 in amino acids: CSVDSGTSYEQYF. The DNA for the CDR3 is TGCAGCGTTGACAGCGGGACCTCCTACGAGCAGTACTTC. V is TRBV29-1 and J is TRBJ2-7, with 7 bases fitting TRBD2. This CDR3 spans 13 amino acids. In germline, CDR1 is SQVTM, CDR2 ANQGSEA. V shed 3 bases and J 0 bases; nucleotides not matched to a gene: 2.

This clone was observed a handful of times. The chain couples TRBV7-9 to TRBJ1-4; the D gene is possibly TRBD1 (5 bases). The length of the CDR3 is 15 residues. The V and J ends lost 3 bases and 1 base respectively, with 9 bases between them. Germline V gives CDR1 SEHNR, CDR2 FQNEAQ (reference sequence). The CDR3 here is CASSLGGITNEKLFF. The CDR3 nucleotides read TGTGCCAGCAGCTTGGGGGGGATAACTAATGAAAAACTGTTTTTT.

This clone was observed a handful of times. J is TRBJ2-7 and V is TRBV30; perhaps TRBD1 as D (5 bases). The CDR3 length is 13 residues. Trimming stripped 0 bases from V and 0 bases from J, with 6 bases between. CDR1 GTSNPN and CDR2 SVGIG come from the germline V gene (reference sequence). The chain's CDR3 is CAWSVQGSYEQYF. CDR3 sequence (DNA): TGTGCCTGGAGTGTCCAGGGCTCCTACGAGCAGTACTTC.

This clone showed up just a few times. The CDR3 here is CASRTQGALEALHF. CDR3 in DNA: TGTGCCAGCAGAACACAGGGGGCCCTAGAGGCCCTCCACTTT. V gene TRBV2 combines with J gene TRBJ1-6; TRBD1 matches at 9 bases. Unmatched junction bases numbered 11, after V lost 6 bases and J lost 14 bases. There are 14 residues in the CDR3. Germline values: CDR1 SNHLY, CDR2 FYNNEI.

This clone was observed a few times. The rearrangement links TRBV6-6 to TRBJ1-5; possibly TRBD1 for D (5 bases). Germline values: CDR1 MNHNY, CDR2 SVGAGI (reference sequence). The CDR3 length is 14 residues. V lost 7 bases and J lost 0, with 10 bases in between. The CDR3 sequence is CASTGVYSNQPQHF. DNA for the CDR3: TGTGCCAGCACGGGGGTATATAGCAATCAGCCCCAGCATTTT.

The chain carries TRBV12-5 and TRBJ2-5, with 11 bases aligning to TRBD2. The CDR3 spans 16 residues. CDR1 and CDR2 from the germline V gene are LGHNT and FRNRAP. V shed 8 bases, J shed 0 bases, and the junction held 8 bases outside the gene matches. The CDR3 DNA follows: TGTGCTAGTAGTAAGAGACTAGCGGGGCACCAAGAGACCCAGTACTTC. This sequence encodes CASSKRLAGHQETQYF.

This sequence joins TRBV5-5 and TRBJ1-5; D not certain. V lost 1 base and J lost 4, with 12 bases in between. The CDR3 consists of 15 residues. The germline CDR1 and CDR2 sequences are SGHKS and YYEKEE (reference sequence). The CDR3 DNA reads as TGTGCCAGCAGCTTGCAGCGGGAAATTAATCAGCCCCAGCATTTT. Encoded protein: CASSLQREINQPQHF.

The CDR3 DNA sequence: TGTGCCAGCAGGGGGAGCTTATACGAGCAGTACTTC. Translating it yields CASRGSLYEQYF. This chain links TRBV28 with TRBJ2-7; TRBD2 might be the D (5 bases). Per germline, CDR1 MDHEN and CDR2 SYDVKM. This CDR3 is built from 12 residues. V was shortened by 6 bases and J by 4 bases, with 10 bases between the two germline ends. Full variable domain (missing parts from reference TRBV28 and TRBJ2-7): DVKVTQSSRYLVKRTGEKVFLECVQDMDHENMFWYRQDPGLGLRLIYFSYDVKMKEKGDIPEGYSVSREKKERFSLILESASTNQTSMYLCASRGSLYEQYFGPGTRLTVT.

The chain uses TRBV19 and TRBJ1-1; D ambiguous. Germline loops: CDR1 LNHDA, CDR2 SQIVND (reference sequence). The ends were cut back, 6 bases at V and 6 bases at J, with 14 bases in the middle. The CDR3 runs to 13 residues. This chain's CDR3 is CASSLGSFAEAFF. Written as DNA, the CDR3 is TGTGCCAGTAGCCTAGGTTCCTTTGCTGAAGCTTTCTTT.

This chain joins TRBV28 and TRBJ1-3; 7 bases align to TRBD1. The CDR3 consists of 17 residues. V trimming: 8 bases; J trimming: 2 bases; junction bases outside the gene matches: 15. Germline V CDR1 and CDR2: MDHEN, SYDVKM. CDR3 in amino acids: CASWAGGLVGAGNTIYF. The CDR3 region has the DNA TGTGCCAGCTGGGCAGGGGGTTTAGTAGGTGCTGGAAACACCATATATTTT.

J is TRBJ2-1 and V is TRBV11-3; 10 bases are a match to TRBD2. The CDR3 is 15 residues long. Germline V gene sequence: CDR1 SGHNT, CDR2 YENEEA. Trimming took 1 base from V and 7 from J; bases not matched to a gene: 4. This CDR3 reads CASSLGTSGANEQFF. The CDR3 coding sequence is TGTGCCAGCAGCTTAGGAACTAGCGGGGCAAATGAGCAGTTCTTC. Complete variable domain (other parts from reference TRBV11-3 and TRBJ2-1): EAGVVQSPRYKIIEKKQPVAFWCNPISGHNTLYWYLQNLGQGPELLIRYENEEAVDDSQLPKDRFSAERLKGVDSTLKIQPAELGDSAVYLCASSLGTSGANEQFFGPGTRLTVL.

This clone was seen only a few times. The chain has TRBV11-3 and TRBJ2-5; 9 bases line up with TRBD2. After removal of 5 bases from V and 1 base from J, the junction contained 5 bases not matched to a gene. Germline V gene sequence: CDR1 SGHNT, CDR2 YENEEA. CDR3 length: 15 amino acids. CDR3 bases: TGTGCCAGCAGCCTTAGCGGGAGTCCCCAAGAGACCCAGTACTTC. This sequence encodes CASSLSGSPQETQYF. The entire variable domain, with the rest obtained from reference TRBV11-3 and TRBJ2-5, is as follows: EAGVVQSPRYKIIEKKQPVAFWCNPISGHNTLYWYLQNLGQGPELLIRYENEEAVDDSQLPKDRFSAERLKGVDSTLKIQPAELGDSAVYLCASSLSGSPQETQYFGPGTRLLVL.

A single count supports this clone. The chain carries TRBV7-3 and TRBJ2-2, with 9 bases identical to TRBD1. From germline, CDR1 is SGHTA and CDR2 FQGTGA. CDR3 length equals 15 residues. J was trimmed by 7 bases and V by 0 bases; bases with no gene match: 3. CDR3 in DNA: TGTGCCAGCAGCTTAACCGGACAGGGGATCGGGGAGCTGTTTTTT. This sequence encodes CASSLTGQGIGELFF.

The rearrangement links TRBV7-9 to TRBJ1-1; D is uncertain. This CDR3 is 12 amino acids long. CDR1 and CDR2 (germline): SEHNR, FQNEAQ (reference sequence). V gave up 5 bases and J gave up 5 bases, with 9 bases separating them. The CDR3 DNA follows: TGTGCCAGCAGCCAAAGCTTGACTGAAGCTTTCTTT. Its protein is CASSQSLTEAFF.